Included here is one T cell receptor beta chain sequence, with context. This specimen belongs to a study of blood T cells in healthy people across ages. Germline V lookup: CDR1 SGDLS, CDR2 YYNGEE. The CDR3 has 16 amino acids. V was pared by 0 bases and J by 7 bases, with 7 bases of the junction left unmatched. Primed by a sample-barcoded 5' primer and a J-beta primer mix, a second PCR proceeded for about 6 to 12 cycles. In TCRdb, the 5' RACE reads were re-called with MiXCR into one record per CDR3 protein. The sample has approximately 1.5 million distinct CDR3 sequences, less than 45% seen once. The chain links TRBV9 to TRBJ1-6; TRBD1 matches 7 bases. This TCR was recovered from a woman aged 18 to 35 in good health. The sample was blood. The CDR3 is CASSVEGTVLNSPLHF. The DNA of the CDR3 is TGTGCCAGCAGCGTAGAGGGGACAGTACTCAATTCACCCCTCCACTTT.